A selection of T cell receptor beta chains follows, all from one sample in a study of blood T cell repertoires in COVID-19. The repertoire was sequenced with immunoSEQ multiplex PCR; TCRdb's copy has only in-frame clones and lacks some. The repertoire has a few hundred thousand clones, around 84% of them found once; the top ten carry about 5%. Input material: peripheral blood. The receptor source for this set is a woman in her sixties with COVID-19, enrolled during active disease. Each CDR3 is given with its conserved first and last residue. Each record gives: V gene, clone size, J gene, D gene, CDR3 DNA, CDR3 protein. The D gene is left open where the match is weak. Size values are once, few and many counts, or a class for expanded clones, and some rows have none.

>TRBV19|.|TRBJ1-5|.
TGTGCCAGCCGGGGGGGTAATCCCTATCAGCCCCAGCATTTT
CASRGGNPYQPQHF
>TRBV7-9|.|TRBJ1-5|TRBD1
TGTGCCAGCAGCCTGGGATTTGAGGACAGGGCTCTGCCCCAGCATTTT
CASSLGFEDRALPQHF
>TRBV29-1|.|TRBJ2-1|.
TGCAGCGTTAGCAGGGGTAGCGGGCGGTTGAGTGAGCAGTTCTTC
CSVSRGSGRLSEQFF
>TRBV3-1/TRBV3-2|few|TRBJ2-7|.
TGTGCCAGCAGTGCGGGACCTAGCTCCTACGAGCAGTACTTC
CASSAGPSSYEQYF
>TRBV19|.|TRBJ1-2|.
TGTGCCAGTAAGGACAGCTACTATGGCTACACCTTC
CASKDSYYGYTF
>TRBV7-9|.|TRBJ1-5|TRBD1
TGTGCCAGCAGCCAAACAGGGGGCAATCAGCCCCAGCATTTT
CASSQTGGNQPQHF
>TRBV18|.|TRBJ2-4|.
TGTGCCAGCTCACCCCAGGCGGGGCAAAACATTCAGTACTTC
CASSPQAGQNIQYF
>TRBV5-1|.|TRBJ2-7|.
TGCGCCAGCAGCTTGGGAGTCACCCGTTACGAGCAGTACTTC
CASSLGVTRYEQYF
>TRBV9|.|TRBJ2-3|.
TGTGCCAGCAGCGTTTCACAGGGTAGGGGCACAGATACGCAGTATTTT
CASSVSQGRGTDTQYF
>TRBV3-1/TRBV3-2|few|TRBJ2-7|.
TGTGCCAGCAGCCGAGAACGGGAGAAGTACTTC
CASSREREKYF
>TRBV7-9|.|TRBJ1-1|.
TGTGCCAGCAGCTTAGGATACGGGAACACTGAAGCTTTCTTT
CASSLGYGNTEAFF
>TRBV5-5|.|TRBJ2-1|TRBD1
TGTGCCAGCAGCGAACCAGGACAGGGAAGGGCGCAGTTCTTC
CASSEPGQGRAQFF
>TRBV5-5|.|TRBJ2-7|TRBD2
TGTGCCAGCAGCCTGGAGCCAGCGGGAGGGTACGAGCAGTACTTC
CASSLEPAGGYEQYF
>TRBV5-1|few|TRBJ2-7|TRBD2
TGCGCCAGCAGCCTAACTAGCGGCTACACCTACGAGCAGTACTTC
CASSLTSGYTYEQYF
>TRBV7-2|.|TRBJ1-2|.
TGTGCCAGCAGCAGGGGGACGGACTATGGCTACACCTTC
CASSRGTDYGYTF
>TRBV10-2|.|TRBJ2-3|TRBD1
TGCGCCAGCAGGTCCAGGGGGTTGGCGGGCACAGATACGCAGTATTTT
CASRSRGLAGTDTQYF
>TRBV11-2|.|TRBJ1-2|.
TGTGCCAGCACCAGAGGGGGATTGGCAAGCTGGACCAACTATGGCTACACCTTC
CASTRGGLASWTNYGYTF
>TRBV6-2/TRBV6-3|.|TRBJ1-2|TRBD1
TGTGCCAGCAGTTTACACCCCCTCGGGACAGCCTATGGCTACACCTTC
CASSLHPLGTAYGYTF
>TRBV18|.|TRBJ1-1|.
TGTGCCAGCTCACCCAAGAACACTGAAGCTTTCTTT
CASSPKNTEAFF
>TRBV7-6|.|TRBJ2-7|TRBD2
TGTGCCAGCAGCCTCCGAGCGGGAGGGTGGGTCGAGCAGTACTTC
CASSLRAGGWVEQYF
>TRBV6-5|.|TRBJ1-6|.
TGTGCCAGCAGCGATAGAGGGATTTATAATTCACCCCTCCACTTT
CASSDRGIYNSPLHF
>TRBV7-8|few|TRBJ1-2|.
TGTGCCAACGAAGCAGTTCCTAGGGGTGGCTACACCTTC
CANEAVPRGGYTF
>TRBV30|.|TRBJ1-4|TRBD1
TGTGCCTGGAGTAGCCGACAGGGGGCCAGTGAAAAACTGTTTTTT
CAWSSRQGASEKLFF
>TRBV6-5|few|TRBJ2-7|TRBD2
TGTGCCAGCAGACTTAAAGCGGGAGTCAACTACGAGCAGTACTTC
CASRLKAGVNYEQYF
>TRBV9|.|TRBJ1-3|.
TGTGCCAGCAGCACCCCTGGGACAAACTCTGGAAACACCATATATTTT
CASSTPGTNSGNTIYF
>TRBV30|.|TRBJ2-1|.
TGTGCCTGGAGTGTGGCTAGATATGAGCAGTTCTTC
CAWSVARYEQFF
>TRBV6-6|.|TRBJ1-1|.
TGTGCCAGCAGTTACTCAAAGACTGTAGCTTTCTTT
CASSYSKTVAFF
>TRBV28|.|TRBJ2-2|TRBD2
TGTGCCAGCAGTTTATGGGTTCGGGAGGGCACCGGGGAGCTGTTTTTT
CASSLWVREGTGELFF
>TRBV24-1|.|TRBJ2-7|.
TGTGCCACCAGTGATCCGGCTAGCAGTGCCTACGAGCAGTACTTC
CATSDPASSAYEQYF
>TRBV5-1|.|TRBJ1-2|TRBD1
TGCGCCAGCAGCGCGGGACAGGGCTCTACCTATGGCTACACCTTC
CASSAGQGSTYGYTF
>TRBV3-1/TRBV3-2|.|TRBJ1-1|.
TGTGCCAGCAGCCAAGTCGGGGGGAACACTGAAGCTTTCTTT
CASSQVGGNTEAFF
>TRBV7-9|once|TRBJ2-2|TRBD1
TGTGCCAGCAGCCGTAACGGACAGGGGAACACCGGGGAGCTGTTTTTT
CASSRNGQGNTGELFF
>TRBV27|.|TRBJ2-1|.
TGTGCCAGCAGGGCAGCGGCGGCCTATGAGCAGTTCTTC
CASRAAAAYEQFF
>TRBV28|.|TRBJ1-1|.
TGTGCCAGCAGTTTCCGCGGGGGGACTGAAGCTTTCTTT
CASSFRGGTEAFF
>TRBV30|.|TRBJ1-5|.
TGTGCCTGGAGTGGACAATCTAATCAGCCCCAGCATTTT
CAWSGQSNQPQHF
>TRBV15|.|TRBJ2-7|TRBD2
TGTGCCACCAGCAGAGACCCGGGAGGCTACGAGCAGTACTTC
CATSRDPGGYEQYF
>TRBV7-8|.|TRBJ2-1|TRBD2
TGTGCCAGCAGCATCACTAGCGTGGGAGGTGGTGAGCAGTTCTTC
CASSITSVGGGEQFF
>TRBV28|.|TRBJ2-5|TRBD1
TGTGCCAGCAATTCCCCACAGGGGGCAGGAGAGACCCAGTACTTC
CASNSPQGAGETQYF
>TRBV19|.|TRBJ2-5|TRBD2
TGTGCCAGTAGCAGCGGGACTCGGTGGGAGACCCAGTACTTC
CASSSGTRWETQYF
>TRBV9|few|TRBJ1-3|TRBD1
TGTGCCAGCAGCGTGGCGGGACAGGGGGCAGGAAACACCATATATTTT
CASSVAGQGAGNTIYF
>TRBV11-2|.|TRBJ1-3|TRBD1
TGTGCCAGCAGGCCCACAGGGGATGGAAACACCATATATTTT
CASRPTGDGNTIYF
>TRBV7-9|many|TRBJ2-1|.
TGTGCGGGGGGGGGCAGGACCAATGAGCAGTTCTTC
CAGGGRTNEQFF
>TRBV5-1|.|TRBJ2-3|TRBD1
TGCGCCAGCGGCCAGGGCCAGGGGGCAGGTACGCAGTATTTT
CASGQGQGAGTQYF
>TRBV7-8|.|TRBJ1-1|TRBD1
TGTGCCACCGTACAGGGGTTGGTCTATTCAGAGGACACTGAAGCTTTCTTT
CATVQGLVYSEDTEAFF
>TRBV21-1|.|TRBJ2-3|.
TGTGCCAGCAGCAAAGATGAAGCGGGAGGTCCTAGCACAGATACGCAGTATTTT
CASSKDEAGGPSTDTQYF
>TRBV24-1|.|TRBJ2-1|.
TGTGCCACCAGTGCCGGGGACTCCAGGGGGACCTACAATGAGCAGTTCTTC
CATSAGDSRGTYNEQFF
>TRBV29-1|.|TRBJ2-3|TRBD1
TGCAGCGTAGACAGGGATTGGGGAGATACGCAGTATTTT
CSVDRDWGDTQYF
>TRBV27|.|TRBJ1-2|TRBD1
TGTGCCAGCAGGTCACAGGGGGGAAACTATGGCTACACCTTC
CASRSQGGNYGYTF
>TRBV30|.|TRBJ1-6|TRBD1
TGTGCCTGGAGAGTCAAAGGGGGCTTCGAATCACCCCTCCACTTT
CAWRVKGGFESPLHF
>TRBV9|.|TRBJ2-7|.
TGTGCCAGCAGCGTAGGGGCCGGGGTGGCGGGCGAGCAGTACTTC
CASSVGAGVAGEQYF
>TRBV29-1|few|TRBJ2-1|TRBD2
TGCAGCGTTGTTACTAGCGGGAGCCGTGAGCAGTTCTTC
CSVVTSGSREQFF
>TRBV12-3/TRBV12-4|.|TRBJ1-2|.
TGTGCCAGCAGAAGACAACCTAACTATGGCTACACCTTC
CASRRQPNYGYTF
>TRBV19|.|TRBJ2-7|TRBD2
TGTGCCAGTAGCCTGCGGGAGGGGCCCTACGAGCAGTACTTC
CASSLREGPYEQYF
>TRBV9|.|TRBJ2-1|TRBD1
TGTGCCAGCAGCGTAAAAACAGGGGGTCCCTACAATGAGCAGTTCTTC
CASSVKTGGPYNEQFF
>TRBV28|.|TRBJ2-1|TRBD2
TGTGCCAGCAGTCATCTTAGCGGGAGCCCTAATGAGCAGTTCTTC
CASSHLSGSPNEQFF